This T cell receptor beta chain was profiled in a study of T cells in Graves' hyperthyroidism and ophthalmopathy. General study results and limits: A model built on 13 V-J features separated ophthalmopathy from stable hyperthyroidism.

RNA transcripts gave rise to amplified TCR beta CDR3 regions. Researchers ran a first-round RT-PCR on the TCR CDR3 using the HTBI primer set. MiXCR, applied by TCRdb to the multiplex PCR reads, yields one record per CDR3 protein. The sample consists of about 700,000 distinct CDR3 sequences, less than 45% of them appearing once. For this clonotype: The antigen is undetermined.

The clonotype originates from an adult man with Graves' disease, either hyperthyroidism or ophthalmopathy (not recorded which). Material for sequencing was peripheral blood or thyroid tissue (not recorded which).

This CDR3 is CASSSHDLQGTDYEQYF. The CDR3 DNA reads as TGTGCCAGCAGCTCGCACGACCTACAGGGGACCGACTACGAGCAGTACTTC. The rearrangement uses TRBV7-9 and TRBJ2-7; 7 nucleotides align to TRBD1. V trimming: 4 bases; J trimming: 3 bases; junction bases outside the gene matches: 15. The CDR3 runs 17 residues. Germline loops: CDR1 SEHNR, CDR2 FQNEAQ (reference sequence).